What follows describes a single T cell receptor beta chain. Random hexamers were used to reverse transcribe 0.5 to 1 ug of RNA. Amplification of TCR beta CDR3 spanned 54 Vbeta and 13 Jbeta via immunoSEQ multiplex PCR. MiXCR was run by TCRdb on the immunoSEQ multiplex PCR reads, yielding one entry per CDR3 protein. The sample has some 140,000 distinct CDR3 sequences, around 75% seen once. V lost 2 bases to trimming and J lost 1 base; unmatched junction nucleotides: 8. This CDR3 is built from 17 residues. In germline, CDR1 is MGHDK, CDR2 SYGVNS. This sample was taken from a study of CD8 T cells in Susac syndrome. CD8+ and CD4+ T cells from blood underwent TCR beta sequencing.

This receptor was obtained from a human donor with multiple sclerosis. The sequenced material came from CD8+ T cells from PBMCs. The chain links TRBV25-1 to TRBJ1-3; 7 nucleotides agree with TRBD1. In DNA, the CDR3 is TGTGCCAGCAGTGAAGGCACAGGGGTTACTTCTGGAAACACCATATATTTT. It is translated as CASSEGTGVTSGNTIYF.